Listed below are T cell receptor beta chains from one sample, sequenced in a study of T cell responses to AZD1222 COVID-19 vaccine. Profiled with immunoSEQ multiplex PCR; TCRdb holds only in-frame clones, not every one. The repertoire holds 30,000 to 35,000 clones, with 70% to 90% as singletons. The material sequenced was peripheral blood, taken 28 days after the second AZD1222 dose. Receptors originate from an adult who received the AZD1222 COVID-19 vaccine. Both conserved end residues are part of each CDR3. D genes are given only for firm matches. Where a row states a size, it is once, few, many or the class of an expanded clone; other rows omit it.

TRBV10-3	.	TRBJ2-7	.	CAISESRGSYEQYF	TGTGCCATCAGTGAGTCCAGGGGAAGCTACGAGCAGTACTTC
TRBV10-3	.	TRBJ2-1	once	CAISEFDAGTYNEQFF	TGTGCCATCAGTGAGTTCGACGCGGGAACCTACAATGAGCAGTTCTTC
TRBV18	TRBD1	TRBJ1-3	.	CASSSGGTVRRISGNTIYF	TGTGCCAGCTCATCAGGGGGGACAGTCCGGCGGATCTCTGGAAACACCATATATTTT
TRBV29-1	TRBD1	TRBJ1-2	.	CSARDSNYGYTF	TGCAGCGCTAGGGACAGCAACTATGGCTACACCTTC
TRBV30	.	TRBJ1-1	.	CAWSGWTAGEAFF	TGTGCCTGGAGCGGATGGACAGCGGGGGAAGCTTTCTTT
TRBV7-2	TRBD1	TRBJ2-3	.	CASSGRQGVSTDTQYF	TGTGCCAGCAGCGGTCGACAGGGGGTTAGCACAGATACGCAGTATTTT
TRBV5-1	TRBD1	TRBJ2-5	.	CASSRQGEKETQYF	TGCGCCAGCAGCAGACAGGGAGAAAAGGAGACCCAGTACTTC
TRBV3-1/TRBV3-2	.	TRBJ1-2	.	CASSQDRVPGGYTF	TGTGCCAGCAGCCAAGATCGGGTCCCTGGTGGCTACACCTTC
TRBV19	TRBD1	TRBJ1-5	.	CASSIAGQRYFSNQPQHF	TGTGCCAGTAGTATAGCGGGACAGCGGTATTTTAGCAATCAGCCCCAGCATTTT
TRBV19	.	TRBJ1-5	.	CASSIDLSQPQHF	TGTGCCAGTAGTATTGACCTCAGTCAGCCCCAGCATTTT
TRBV5-1	.	TRBJ1-2	once	CASGSGTNYGYTF	TGCGCCAGCGGATCAGGTACTAACTATGGCTACACCTTC
TRBV19	.	TRBJ2-6	few	CASSAAVTGANVLTF	TGTGCCAGTAGTGCCGCCGTAACTGGGGCCAACGTCCTGACTTTC
TRBV3-1/TRBV3-2	.	TRBJ1-1	.	CASSHNSGPTEAFF	TGTGCCAGCAGCCATAATTCAGGGCCCACTGAAGCTTTCTTT
TRBV9	TRBD1	TRBJ1-2	.	CASGQYQGAYGYTF	TGTGCCAGCGGCCAGTACCAGGGGGCTTACGGCTACACCTTC
TRBV7-2	TRBD2	TRBJ2-1	few	CASRASSGVYNEQFF	TGTGCCAGCAGAGCCTCTAGCGGGGTCTACAATGAGCAGTTCTTC
TRBV19	TRBD1	TRBJ1-3	.	CASSMTGEMGNTIYF	TGTGCCAGTAGTATGACAGGGGAAATGGGAAACACCATATATTTT
TRBV14	TRBD1	TRBJ1-1	.	CASSPGQGRTEAFF	TGTGCCAGCAGCCCCGGACAGGGAAGGACTGAAGCTTTCTTT
TRBV5-1	.	TRBJ1-6	.	CASSPLRADPASPLHF	TGCGCCAGCAGCCCCCTAAGGGCAGACCCGGCTTCGCCCCTCCACTTT
TRBV6-4	.	TRBJ1-2	.	CASSDSGDLFGYTF	TGTGCCAGCAGTGACTCAGGGGATCTGTTCGGCTACACCTTC
TRBV7-2	.	TRBJ1-5	few	CASSLRGGNQPQHF	TGTGCCAGCAGCTTACGAGGGGGCAATCAGCCCCAGCATTTT
TRBV28	.	TRBJ2-5	.	CASRGTSADRETQYF	TGTGCCAGCAGGGGAACTAGCGCTGACAGGGAGACCCAGTACTTC
TRBV3-1/TRBV3-2	.	TRBJ2-2	.	CASSPQYGTGELFF	TGTGCCAGCAGCCCCCAGTATGGAACCGGGGAGCTGTTTTTT
TRBV12-5	.	TRBJ2-1	.	CASGQGLDNEQFF	TGTGCTAGTGGGCAGGGACTCGACAATGAGCAGTTCTTC
TRBV12-3/TRBV12-4	.	TRBJ2-3	.	CASGGATDTQYF	TGTGCCAGCGGGGGGGCGACAGATACGCAGTATTTT
TRBV29-1	TRBD1	TRBJ1-5	.	CSGRTGEGPQHF	TGCAGCGGGCGCACAGGGGAGGGGCCCCAGCATTTT
TRBV24-1	.	TRBJ2-7	.	CATSDSRAGSDEQYF	TGTGCCACCAGTGATTCAAGAGCCGGATCGGACGAGCAGTACTTC
TRBV28	.	TRBJ2-7	.	CASRAGTPYEQYF	TGTGCCAGTAGAGCGGGTACGCCCTACGAGCAGTACTTC
TRBV3-1/TRBV3-2	TRBD2	TRBJ2-1	.	CASSQERPQGLRGNEQFF	TGTGCCAGCAGCCAAGAACGACCTCAGGGACTACGGGGGAATGAGCAGTTCTTC
TRBV5-5	.	TRBJ1-2	.	CASSLIDRGGGYTF	TGTGCCAGCAGCTTGATCGATCGGGGCGGCGGCTACACCTTC
TRBV5-1	TRBD1	TRBJ1-2	.	CASSSGQGANYGYTF	TGCGCCAGCAGCTCGGGACAGGGAGCTAACTATGGCTACACCTTC
TRBV14	.	TRBJ1-1	.	CASSRHTNTEAFF	TGTGCCAGCAGCCGCCACACGAACACTGAAGCTTTCTTT
TRBV12-5	TRBD2	TRBJ2-1	.	CASGQGLAVEQFF	TGTGCTAGTGGCCAGGGACTAGCGGTTGAGCAGTTCTTC
TRBV5-1	TRBD1	TRBJ1-4	.	CASSLQGAREKLFF	TGCGCCAGCAGCTTACAGGGGGCGCGGGAAAAACTGTTTTTT
TRBV7-2	.	TRBJ2-7	.	CASSLDPQDSYEQYF	TGTGCCAGCAGCTTAGACCCACAGGATTCCTACGAGCAGTACTTC
TRBV5-1	TRBD1	TRBJ2-7	.	CASSLGDRTYEQYF	TGCGCCAGCAGCTTGGGGGACAGGACCTACGAGCAGTACTTC
TRBV6-6	TRBD1	TRBJ2-5	.	CASIDRGAETQYF	TGTGCCAGCATAGACAGGGGAGCTGAGACCCAGTACTTC
TRBV5-1	TRBD1	TRBJ1-6	.	CASSLTGGANNSPLHF	TGCGCCAGCAGCTTGACAGGGGGCGCAAATAATTCACCCCTCCACTTT
TRBV7-9	.	TRBJ1-2	.	CASSLWSGGRPIYGYTF	TGTGCCAGCAGCTTATGGTCCGGGGGTCGCCCCATTTATGGCTACACCTTC
TRBV5-1	.	TRBJ2-5	.	CASSFSGAQETQYF	TGCGCCAGCAGCTTCTCAGGGGCCCAAGAGACCCAGTACTTC
TRBV4-1	.	TRBJ2-7	few	CASSQIQPLRGGSYEQYF	TGCGCCAGCAGCCAGATCCAACCACTTAGGGGGGGGTCCTACGAGCAGTACTTC
TRBV10-3	.	TRBJ1-1	.	CAISERDTEAFF	TGTGCCATCAGTGAGAGGGACACTGAAGCTTTCTTT
TRBV3-1/TRBV3-2	.	TRBJ1-4	few	CASSPSTGSEKLFF	TGTGCCAGCAGCCCATCCACAGGGAGTGAAAAACTGTTTTTT
TRBV3-1/TRBV3-2	TRBD1	TRBJ2-5	.	CASSLARGPETQYF	TGTGCCAGCAGCCTAGCAAGGGGGCCAGAGACCCAGTACTTC
TRBV9	TRBD2	TRBJ2-3	once	CASSVSPLAATDTQYF	TGTGCCAGCAGCGTATCTCCACTAGCGGCGACAGATACGCAGTATTTT
TRBV27	.	TRBJ2-7	.	CASRLSSGATYEQYF	TGTGCCAGCAGGCTGTCAAGCGGAGCTACCTACGAGCAGTACTTC
TRBV2	.	TRBJ1-5	.	CASGGRGRGNQPQHF	TGTGCCAGCGGGGGACGGGGTAGGGGAAATCAGCCCCAGCATTTT
TRBV11-1	TRBD2	TRBJ2-7	once	CASSSTGTSGSEQYF	TGTGCCAGCAGCTCCACCGGGACTAGCGGGAGTGAGCAGTACTTC